The rows below give T cell receptor beta chains drawn from one sample of a study of shared T cell receptors in the human thymus. Repertoires were generated with immunoSEQ multiplex PCR, while TCRdb's copy carries only in-frame clones and drops some. The sample lists some 660,000 clones; 87% were seen once. This sample also appeared in a second study, on human thymus T cells.

Material: thymocytes. The receptor source for this set is a boy in the first two years of life with a congenital heart defect. Each CDR3 is given with its conserved first and last residue. A D gene is named only where the DNA matches it firmly. Some rows have no size entry. The others give once, few or many, or a class for an expanded clone.

>.|TRBJ1-5|TRBV18|.
TGTGCCAGCTCACCACGTTCTGAGAGCAATCAGCCCCAGCATTTT
CASSPRSESNQPQHF
>.|TRBJ1-3|TRBV5-4|.
TGTGCCAGCAGCTTGTTTACAGGGACTGGAAACACCATATATTTT
CASSLFTGTGNTIYF
>TRBD2|TRBJ2-5|TRBV28|once
TGTGCCAGCAGTTTGATGACTAGCGGAGCGAAAGAGACCCAGTACTTC
CASSLMTSGAKETQYF
>.|TRBJ2-2|TRBV11-1|.
TGTGCCAGCAGCTTAGTTGGCTTCGGGGAGCTGTTTTTT
CASSLVGFGELFF
>.|TRBJ2-3|TRBV2|.
TGTGCCAGCAGCGAACTTAGTTCGAACGCAGATACGCAGTATTTT
CASSELSSNADTQYF
>.|TRBJ2-7|TRBV28|.
TGTGCCAGCAGCAAGGGGGACAACTACGAGCAGTACTTC
CASSKGDNYEQYF
>.|TRBJ2-7|TRBV5-1|.
TGCGCCAGCAGCTCAAGACAGGCAATCCACGAGCAGTACTTC
CASSSRQAIHEQYF
>.|TRBJ1-1|TRBV28|.
TGTGCCAGCAAGTCAGGGAGGACTGAAGCTTTCTTT
CASKSGRTEAFF
>.|TRBJ2-7|TRBV14|.
TGTGCCAGCAGCCAAGACATGGGCAACTACGAGCAGTACTTC
CASSQDMGNYEQYF
>TRBD2|TRBJ2-7|TRBV7-2|.
TGTGCCAGCAGCTTGCCCCCGACTAGCGGCTCCTACGAGCAGTACTTC
CASSLPPTSGSYEQYF
>.|TRBJ2-1|TRBV7-8|.
TGTGCCAGCAGCTTAGGGGCCCTAAGCTCCTACAATGAGCAGTTCTTC
CASSLGALSSYNEQFF
>TRBD2|TRBJ2-1|TRBV5-4|.
TGTGCCAGCAGCTGTGTAGCGGGGGGTAACTACAATGAGCAGTTCTTC
CASSCVAGGNYNEQFF
>.|TRBJ1-1|TRBV29-1|.
TGCAGCGTAGGGGGGGCTGGAGCTTTCTTT
CSVGGAGAFF
>.|TRBJ1-1|TRBV7-6|.
TGTGCCAGCAGCTACCAATGGGACGGGGGGAACACTGAAGCTTTCTTT
CASSYQWDGGNTEAFF
>.|TRBJ2-7|TRBV5-5|.
TGTGCCAGCAGCTTTTTTGGACACTCCTACGAGCAGTACTTC
CASSFFGHSYEQYF
>TRBD1|TRBJ1-1|TRBV7-6|once
TGTGCCAGCAGCTTAGGGGGGGACAGGGAGGGCACTATGAACACTGAAGCTTTCTTT
CASSLGGDREGTMNTEAFF
>.|TRBJ1-5|TRBV15|.
TGTGCCACCAGCAGGTACGACAGGCAGAGCAATCAGCCCCAGCATTTT
CATSRYDRQSNQPQHF
>TRBD1|TRBJ2-3|TRBV2|few
TGTGCCAGCGGGACAGGGGGAGATACGCAGTATTTT
CASGTGGDTQYF
>.|TRBJ2-3|TRBV28|.
TGTGCCAGCAGTTTGGGGCCGGGCCGGCTTAGCACAGATACGCAGTATTTT
CASSLGPGRLSTDTQYF
>TRBD2|TRBJ2-7|TRBV28|.
TGTGCCAGCAGTTTTAACGGGCTAGCGGGAACCTACGAGCAGTACTTC
CASSFNGLAGTYEQYF
>.|TRBJ2-7|TRBV4-3|.
TGCGCCAGCAGCCAAGATATAATCCAGGGCTGGAATCTATGGGAGCAGTACTTC
CASSQDIIQGWNLWEQYF
>.|TRBJ1-3|TRBV5-1|few
TGCGCCAGCAGCTTGTTTCGAGGGAACACCATATATTTT
CASSLFRGNTIYF